Described below is a single TCR beta chain sequence and its context. This CDR3 region has 13 residues. Germline trimming cut 5 bases from V and 6 bases from J; bases unmatched to any gene: 3. Source study methods: Nucleated cell counts were estimated from reference gene primer amplification. The table came from immunoSEQ multiplex PCR; TCRdb's copy has only in-frame clones and leaves some out. V and J calls and clone size are copied from that table; D and trimming were computed from the DNA. The sample carries just over 650,000 clones, about 87% recorded once. This specimen comes from a study of blood T cell repertoires in COVID-19. About the research overall: Samples of COVID-19 (acute and convalescent) were obtained from the United States, Italy and Spain. The analysed material was cDNA or gDNA that came from T cells, B-cell-depleted T cells, or PBMCs.

This TCR derives from a woman in her late teens or twenties with acute or convalescent COVID-19. The V and J genes are TRBV12-3 or TRBV12-4 and TRBJ2-7, with 11 bases matching TRBD1. The sequenced material came from peripheral blood. CDR3 sequence (DNA): TGTGCCAGCAGTGTCGGGACAGGGGGCGAGCAGTACTTC. Its translation is CASSVGTGGEQYF.